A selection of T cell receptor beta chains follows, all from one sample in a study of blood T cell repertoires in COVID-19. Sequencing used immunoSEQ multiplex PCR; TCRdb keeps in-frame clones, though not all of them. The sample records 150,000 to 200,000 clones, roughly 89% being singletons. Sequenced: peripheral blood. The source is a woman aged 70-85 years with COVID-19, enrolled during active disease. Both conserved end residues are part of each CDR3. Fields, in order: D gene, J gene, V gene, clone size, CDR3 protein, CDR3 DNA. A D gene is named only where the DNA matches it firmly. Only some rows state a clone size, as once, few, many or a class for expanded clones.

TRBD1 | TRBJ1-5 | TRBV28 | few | CASHWAGGDQPQHF | TGTGCCAGTCACTGGGCAGGGGGAGATCAGCCCCAGCATTTT
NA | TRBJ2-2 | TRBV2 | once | CASRTARSGELFF | TGTGCCAGCAGGACGGCTAGATCCGGGGAGCTGTTTTTT
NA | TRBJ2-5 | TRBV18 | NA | CASSTPVQETQYF | TGTGCCAGCTCAACCCCAGTACAAGAGACCCAGTACTTC
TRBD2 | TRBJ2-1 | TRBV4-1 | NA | CASSRGGLVLTYNEQFF | TGCGCCAGCAGCCGCGGGGGACTAGTGTTGACCTACAATGAGCAGTTCTTC
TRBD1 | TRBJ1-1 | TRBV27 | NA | CASYGQGEAFF | TGTGCCAGCTACGGACAGGGTGAAGCTTTCTTT
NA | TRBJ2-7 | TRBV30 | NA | CAWSVLQGYEQYF | TGTGCCTGGAGTGTACTTCAGGGCTACGAGCAGTACTTC
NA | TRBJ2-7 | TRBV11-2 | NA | CASSPHLGAYEQYF | TGTGCCAGCAGCCCGCACTTGGGAGCCTACGAGCAGTACTTC
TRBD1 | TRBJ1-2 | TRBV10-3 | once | CAIRHGQGPGGYTF | TGTGCCATCAGGCACGGACAGGGGCCCGGTGGCTACACCTTC
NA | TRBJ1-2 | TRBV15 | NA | CATSSAIGGYTF | TGTGCCACCAGCAGTGCGATTGGTGGCTACACCTTC
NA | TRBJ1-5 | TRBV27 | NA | CASSLNGVREQPQHF | TGTGCCAGCAGTTTGAATGGAGTCCGCGAACAGCCCCAGCATTTT
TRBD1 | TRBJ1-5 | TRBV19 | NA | CATKKTGTFSNQPQHF | TGTGCCACCAAGAAGACAGGGACATTTAGCAATCAGCCCCAGCATTTT
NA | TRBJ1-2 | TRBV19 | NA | CASDGREIAGGYTF | TGTGCCAGTGACGGGAGAGAGATAGCGGGAGGCTACACCTTC
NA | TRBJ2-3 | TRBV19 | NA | CASRPQGDTQYF | TGTGCCAGTAGACCGCAGGGAGATACGCAGTATTTT
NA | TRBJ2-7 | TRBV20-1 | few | CSAGLSYEQYF | TGCAGTGCTGGGCTCTCCTACGAGCAGTACTTC
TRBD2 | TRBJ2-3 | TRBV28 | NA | CASSPSGSTRDTQYF | TGTGCCAGCAGCCCTAGCGGGAGTACAAGAGATACGCAGTATTTT
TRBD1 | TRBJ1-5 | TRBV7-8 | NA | CASSLGDRVYNQPQHF | TGTGCCAGCAGCTTAGGGGACAGGGTGTACAATCAGCCCCAGCATTTT
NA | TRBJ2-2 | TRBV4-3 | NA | CASSVEIVGGVAGELFF | TGCGCCAGCAGCGTAGAGATTGTCGGCGGGGTGGCTGGGGAGCTGTTTTTT
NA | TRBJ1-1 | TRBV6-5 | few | CASSHRESNTEAFF | TGTGCCAGCAGCCACAGGGAGTCGAACACTGAAGCTTTCTTT
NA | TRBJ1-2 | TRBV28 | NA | CASSYPGDNYGYTF | TGTGCCAGCAGTTACCCAGGGGATAACTATGGCTACACCTTC
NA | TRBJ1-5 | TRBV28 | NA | CASSFWAGDSNQPQHF | TGTGCCAGCAGTTTTTGGGCCGGGGATAGCAATCAGCCCCAGCATTTT
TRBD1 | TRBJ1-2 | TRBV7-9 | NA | CASSLSYSGQANYGYTF | TGTGCCAGCAGCCTTTCTTATTCAGGACAGGCCAACTATGGCTACACCTTC
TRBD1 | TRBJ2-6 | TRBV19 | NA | CASTLGTGASGANVLTF | TGTGCCAGTACCTTGGGGACAGGAGCCTCTGGGGCCAACGTCCTGACTTTC
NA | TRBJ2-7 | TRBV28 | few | CAGGGTYEQYF | TGTGCCGGTGGGGGGACGTACGAGCAGTACTTC
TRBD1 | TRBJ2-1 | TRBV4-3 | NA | CASSQAGQGLNEQFF | TGCGCCAGCAGCCAAGCGGGACAGGGGTTGAATGAGCAGTTCTTC
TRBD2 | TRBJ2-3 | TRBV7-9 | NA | CASSLVRLADTDTQYF | TGTGCCAGCAGCTTAGTTAGACTAGCGGACACAGATACGCAGTATTTT
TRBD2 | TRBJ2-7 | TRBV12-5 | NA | CASGPSGSPYEQYF | TGTGCTAGTGGACCTAGCGGTTCGCCCTACGAGCAGTACTTC
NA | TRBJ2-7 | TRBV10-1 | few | CASSYPGTWHSYEQYF | TGCGCCAGCAGTTACCCCGGGACTTGGCACTCCTACGAGCAGTACTTC
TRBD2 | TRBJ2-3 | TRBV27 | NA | CASSLMSSGIQYF | TGTGCCAGCAGTTTAATGTCCAGCGGGATTCAGTATTTT
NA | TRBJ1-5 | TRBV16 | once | CASSQLVGEVNQPQHF | TGTGCCAGCAGCCAACTTGTCGGGGAGGTCAATCAGCCCCAGCATTTT
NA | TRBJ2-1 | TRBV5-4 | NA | CASSPVSRVYNEQFF | TGTGCCAGCAGCCCCGTCTCGAGGGTGTACAATGAGCAGTTCTTC
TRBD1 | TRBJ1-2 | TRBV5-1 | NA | CASREAGGGSVGYTF | TGCGCCAGCAGGGAGGCAGGGGGCGGATCGGTTGGCTACACCTTC
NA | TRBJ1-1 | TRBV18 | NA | CASSGNLGGTEAFF | TGTGCCAGCTCAGGGAATCTGGGGGGTACTGAAGCTTTCTTT
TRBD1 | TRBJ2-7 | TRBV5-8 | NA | CASSYRQGLYYEQYF | TGTGCCAGCAGTTACAGACAGGGTCTTTACTACGAGCAGTACTTC
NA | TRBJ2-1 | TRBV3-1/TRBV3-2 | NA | CASSQEGSNEQFF | TGTGCCAGCAGCCAAGAAGGGAGCAATGAGCAGTTCTTC
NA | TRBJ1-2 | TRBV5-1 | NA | CASSSQGPGYGYTF | TGCGCCAGCAGCTCACAGGGACCTGGGTATGGCTACACCTTC
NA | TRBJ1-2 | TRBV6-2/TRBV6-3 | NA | CASSKLLLRGNYGYTF | TGTGCCAGCAGCAAGTTACTGCTACGGGGAAACTATGGCTACACCTTC
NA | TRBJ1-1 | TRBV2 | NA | CASRGATNTEAFF | TGTGCCAGCCGGGGGGCGACGAACACTGAAGCTTTCTTT
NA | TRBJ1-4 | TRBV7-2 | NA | CASSLFGGKLFF | TGTGCCAGCAGCTTATTCGGAGGGAAACTGTTTTTT
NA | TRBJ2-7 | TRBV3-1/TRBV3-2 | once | CASSQEWGPTSYEQYF | TGTGCCAGCAGCCAAGAATGGGGGCCAACATCCTACGAGCAGTACTTC
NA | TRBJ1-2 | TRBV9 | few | CASSAAGPGGYTF | TGTGCCAGCAGCGCGGCCGGCCCGGGTGGCTACACCTTC
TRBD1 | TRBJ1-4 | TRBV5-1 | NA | CASSTGQGEEKLFF | TGCGCCAGCAGCACCGGACAGGGGGAAGAAAAACTGTTTTTT
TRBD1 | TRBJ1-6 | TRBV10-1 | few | CASSTTGTGESYNSPLHF | TGCGCCAGCAGTACCACCGGGACAGGGGAATCCTATAATTCACCCCTCCACTTT
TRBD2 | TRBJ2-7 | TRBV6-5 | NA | CASSSGAAGRNEQYF | TGTGCCAGCAGTTCTGGAGCGGCCGGGAGGAACGAGCAGTACTTC
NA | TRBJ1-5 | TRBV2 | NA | CASSLTDSNQPQHF | TGTGCCAGCAGCCTGACAGATAGCAATCAGCCCCAGCATTTT
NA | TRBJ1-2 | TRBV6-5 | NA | CASRDRAYGYTF | TGTGCCAGCAGGGACAGAGCATATGGCTACACCTTC
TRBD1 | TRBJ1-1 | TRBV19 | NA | CASEDDRGITEAFF | TGTGCCAGTGAAGACGACAGGGGGATCACTGAAGCTTTCTTT
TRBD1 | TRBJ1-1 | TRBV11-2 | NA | CASRSGQVQGEAFF | TGTGCCAGCAGATCCGGACAGGTACAGGGTGAAGCTTTCTTT
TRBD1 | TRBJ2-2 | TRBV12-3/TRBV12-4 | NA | CASGQANTGELFF | TGTGCCAGCGGACAGGCGAACACCGGGGAGCTGTTTTTT
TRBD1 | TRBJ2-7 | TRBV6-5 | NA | CASTRYRGAYEQYF | TGTGCCAGCACTCGATACAGGGGGGCCTACGAGCAGTACTTC
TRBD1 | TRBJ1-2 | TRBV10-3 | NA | CAISDFDRGNYGYTF | TGTGCCATCAGTGATTTCGACAGGGGGAACTATGGCTACACCTTC
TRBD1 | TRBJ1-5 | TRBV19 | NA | CASSSDRVGQPQHF | TGTGCCAGTAGTAGCGACAGGGTAGGGCAGCCCCAGCATTTT
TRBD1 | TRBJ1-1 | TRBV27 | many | CASSPLTGINTEAFF | TGTGCCAGCAGCCCCTTGACAGGGATAAACACTGAAGCTTTCTTT
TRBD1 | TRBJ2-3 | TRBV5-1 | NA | CASSPGTATWSTDTQYF | TGCGCCAGCAGCCCCGGGACAGCGACGTGGTCCACAGATACGCAGTATTTT
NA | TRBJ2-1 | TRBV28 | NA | CASSTPREIYNEQFF | TGTGCCAGCAGTACCCCCCGGGAGATTTACAATGAGCAGTTCTTC
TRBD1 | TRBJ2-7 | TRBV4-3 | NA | CASSQGQGADEQYF | TGCGCCAGCAGCCAAGGACAGGGGGCCGACGAGCAGTACTTC